This T cell receptor beta chain came from a study of blood T cell repertoires in COVID-19. Study summary: The study drew acute and convalescent COVID-19 samples from the United States, Italy and Spain.

Data came from immunoSEQ multiplex PCR; TCRdb stores just in-frame clones and leaves some out. The sample lists 150,000 or so clones, about 88% occurring once. Seattle researchers signed up patients amid active infection and tracked them longitudinally. The sample taken for sequencing was peripheral blood. This clonotype originated in a man between 60 and 70 years old with COVID-19, enrolled during active disease.

CDR3 in amino acids: CASSLRREGYYNEQFF. The CDR3 DNA sequence: TGTGCCAGCAGTTTAAGGCGGGAGGGTTACTACAATGAGCAGTTCTTC. V usage is TRBV27 and J usage is TRBJ2-1; 9 nucleotides align to TRBD2. The length of the CDR3 is 16 residues. V trimming: 2 bases; J trimming: 3 bases; junction bases outside the gene matches: 5. Looked up from germline, CDR1 is MNHEY and CDR2 is SMNVEV (reference sequence).